This T cell receptor (beta chain) stems from a study of blood T cell repertoires in COVID-19. Study overall: Researchers got acute and convalescent COVID-19 samples from the United States, Italy and Spain.

Trimming took 3 bases from V and 6 from J, leaving 23 bases between them. Germline V gene sequence: CDR1 SGHTA, CDR2 FQGTGA. The CDR3 contains 17 residues. Source study methods: For nucleated cells, counts were estimated from reference gene primer amplification. Method: immunoSEQ multiplex PCR; TCRdb's copy keeps in-frame clones and lacks some. V, J and clone size derive from that table, while D and trimming were established from the DNA sequence. This sample has fewer than 200,000 clones, with about 81% found just once. Seattle enrolled patients during active infection and tracked them longitudinally.

Material for sequencing was peripheral blood. The chain joins TRBV7-3 to TRBJ1-2; D is ambiguous. The receptor was isolated from a woman aged 60 to 75 with COVID-19, enrolled during active disease. CDR3 residues: CASSFDGVLKSVDGYTF. CDR3 nucleotides: TGTGCCAGCAGCTTCGACGGAGTTCTCAAAAGCGTGGATGGCTACACCTTC.